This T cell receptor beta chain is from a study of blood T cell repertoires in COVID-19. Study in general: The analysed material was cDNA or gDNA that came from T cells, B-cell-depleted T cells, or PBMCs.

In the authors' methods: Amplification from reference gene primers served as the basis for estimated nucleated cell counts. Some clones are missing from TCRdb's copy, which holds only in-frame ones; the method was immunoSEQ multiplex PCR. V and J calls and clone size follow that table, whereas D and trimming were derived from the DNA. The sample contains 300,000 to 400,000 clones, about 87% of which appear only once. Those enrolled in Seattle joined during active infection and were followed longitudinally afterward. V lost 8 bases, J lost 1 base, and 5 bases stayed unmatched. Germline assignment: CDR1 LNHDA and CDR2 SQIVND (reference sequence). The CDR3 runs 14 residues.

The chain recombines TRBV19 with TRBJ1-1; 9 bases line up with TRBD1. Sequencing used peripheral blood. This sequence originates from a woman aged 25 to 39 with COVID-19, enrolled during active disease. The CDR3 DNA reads TGTGCCAGTTCCTGGGGACAGGGGAACACTGAAGCTTTCTTT. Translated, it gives CASSWGQGNTEAFF. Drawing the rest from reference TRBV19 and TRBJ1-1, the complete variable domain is DGGITQSPKYLFRKEGQNVTLSCEQNLNHDAMYWYRQDPGQGLRLIYYSQIVNDFQKGDIAEGYSVSREKKESFPLTVTSAQKNPTAFYLCASSWGQGNTEAFFGQGTRLTVV.